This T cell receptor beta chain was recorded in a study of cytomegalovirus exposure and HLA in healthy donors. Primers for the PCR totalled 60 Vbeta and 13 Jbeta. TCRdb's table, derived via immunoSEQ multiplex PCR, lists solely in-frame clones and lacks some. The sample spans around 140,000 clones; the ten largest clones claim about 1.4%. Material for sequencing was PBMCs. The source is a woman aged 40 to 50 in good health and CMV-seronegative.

CDR3 region: CASSFLGRGSTDTQYF. The CDR3 bases are TGTGCCAGCAGTTTCTTAGGGCGGGGGAGCACAGATACGCAGTATTTT. The chain joins TRBV28 to TRBJ2-3, with 7 positions matching TRBD2. V dropped 3 bases and J dropped 0; count of bases not matched to a gene: 6. CDR3 length: 16 residues. Looked up from germline, CDR1 is MDHEN and CDR2 is SYDVKM.